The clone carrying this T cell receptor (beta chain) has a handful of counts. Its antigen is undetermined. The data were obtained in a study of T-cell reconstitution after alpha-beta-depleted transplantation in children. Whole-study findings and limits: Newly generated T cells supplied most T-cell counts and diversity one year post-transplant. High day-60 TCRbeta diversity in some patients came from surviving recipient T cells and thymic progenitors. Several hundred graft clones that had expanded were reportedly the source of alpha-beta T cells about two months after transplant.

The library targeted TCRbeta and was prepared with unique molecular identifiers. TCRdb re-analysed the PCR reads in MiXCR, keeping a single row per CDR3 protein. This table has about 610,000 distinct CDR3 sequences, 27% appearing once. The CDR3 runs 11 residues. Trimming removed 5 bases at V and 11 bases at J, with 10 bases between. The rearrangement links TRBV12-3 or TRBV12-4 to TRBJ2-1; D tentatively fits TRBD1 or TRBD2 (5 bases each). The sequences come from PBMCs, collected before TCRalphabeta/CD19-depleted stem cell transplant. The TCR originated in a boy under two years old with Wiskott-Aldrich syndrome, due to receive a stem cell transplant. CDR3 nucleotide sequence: TGTGCCAGCAGTCCCGGGACCAAGCAGTTCTTC. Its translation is CASSPGTKQFF.